The 11 T cell receptor beta chains below come from one sample, sequenced in a study of identical twins. In TCRdb, the 5' RACE reads were re-called with MiXCR into one record per CDR3 protein. The sample lists more than 1.5 million distinct CDR3 sequences, around 33% occurring once. The sequencing input was cord blood. All receptors derive from a newborn girl in good health.

There are a few counts of this clonotype. The chain employs TRBV6-1 and TRBJ2-7, with 7 bases identical to TRBD2. There are 14 residues in the CDR3. Germline values: CDR1 MNHNS, CDR2 SASEGT. V gave up 3 bases and J gave up 6 bases; unmatched junction bases: 8. CDR3 residues: CASSEGLFPIEQYF. The CDR3 bases are TGTGCCAGCAGTGAGGGACTATTCCCTATCGAGCAGTACTTC.

The rearrangement links TRBV7-9 to TRBJ2-1; D is undetermined. There are 16 residues in the CDR3. The germline CDR1 and CDR2 sequences are SEHNR and FQNEAQ (reference sequence). V lost 2 bases and J 6 bases, leaving 17 bases between the germline ends. The CDR3 protein is CASSLTPGYVPNEQFF. CDR3 coding DNA: TGTGCCAGCAGCTTAACTCCCGGGTATGTCCCCAATGAGCAGTTCTTC. The whole variable domain, remainder taken from reference TRBV7-9 and TRBJ2-1, is DTGVSQNPRHKITKRGQNVTFRCDPISEHNRLYWYRQTLGQGPEFLTYFQNEAQLEKSRLLSDRFSAERPKGSFSTLEIQRTEQGDSAMYLCASSLTPGYVPNEQFFGPGTRLTVL.

This clonotype has only a few counts. This sequence joins TRBV29-1 and TRBJ2-7; the D is unclear. In germline, CDR1 is SQVTM, CDR2 ANQGSEA. This CDR3 contains 13 residues. The germline V and J ends were trimmed by 6 bases and 0 bases, with 12 bases remaining between them. CDR3 DNA sequence: TGCAGCGTCGCCGACAAGAGCTCCTACGAGCAGTACTTC. Protein sequence: CSVADKSSYEQYF.

This clonotype was seen a handful of times. The V gene is TRBV20-1, the J gene TRBJ1-2; D gene unclear. Between the trimmed V and J ends, which lost 5 bases and 5 bases, there was a span of 9 bases. This CDR3 is built from 11 residues. CDR1 is DFQATT, CDR2 SNEGSKA, per germline (reference sequence). The CDR3 coding sequence is TGCAGTGCTCCCTCTTCTTATGGCTACACCTTC. Protein product: CSAPSSYGYTF.

This clonotype was counted only a few times. The rearrangement uses TRBV28 and TRBJ2-7, with 11 positions matching TRBD2. Germline lookup yields CDR1 MDHEN and CDR2 SYDVKM. The length of the CDR3 is 15 residues. Trimming removed 5 bases from V and 3 bases from J; junction bases left unmatched: 6. CDR3 nucleotides: TGTGCCAGCAGTCCCAGGACTAGCGGGTACTACGAGCAGTACTTC. Its protein is CASSPRTSGYYEQYF.

This clonotype has more than one count but fewer than ten. The chain's CDR3 is CASSLVRSSYNSPLHF. CDR3 in DNA: TGTGCCAGCAGCTTAGTCAGGAGCTCCTATAATTCACCCCTCCACTTT. The chain is built from TRBV7-9 and TRBJ1-6; D ambiguous. The germline V and J ends were trimmed by 1 base and 0 bases, with 7 bases remaining between them. Germline-derived CDR1 and CDR2 are SEHNR and FQNEAQ (reference sequence). CDR3 length: 16 amino acids. The whole variable domain, remainder taken from reference TRBV7-9 and TRBJ1-6, is DTGVSQNPRHKITKRGQNVTFRCDPISEHNRLYWYRQTLGQGPEFLTYFQNEAQLEKSRLLSDRFSAERPKGSFSTLEIQRTEQGDSAMYLCASSLVRSSYNSPLHFGNGTRLTVT.

This sequence joins TRBV28 and TRBJ2-1; the D call may be TRBD1 or TRBD2 (7 bases each). Germline assignment: CDR1 MDHEN and CDR2 SYDVKM. The CDR3 totals 16 residues. Trimming left V 3 bases short and J 0 bases short, with 12 bases between. CDR3 sequence reads: CASSFQGGSSYNEQFF. The CDR3 nucleotides read TGTGCCAGCAGTTTCCAGGGGGGGAGCTCCTACAATGAGCAGTTCTTC.

The chain carries TRBV20-1 and TRBJ2-1; tentative D call: TRBD1 (6 bases). With 6 bases removed from V and 6 bases from J, the gap between germline ends came to 21 bases. This CDR3 spans 15 amino acids. Germline lookup yields CDR1 DFQATT and CDR2 SNEGSKA (reference sequence). In nucleotides, the CDR3 is TGCAGTGCCTCTCCCCTCGAACAGGGCGGCAATGAGCAGTTCTTC. Translating gives CSASPLEQGGNEQFF.

The chain recombines TRBV30 with TRBJ2-7; D may be TRBD2 (6 bases). The ends were cut back, 1 base at V and 2 bases at J, with 12 bases in the middle. The germline gives CDR1 GTSNPN, CDR2 SVGIG (reference sequence). The CDR3 runs to 14 residues. This chain's CDR3 is CAWSGGTTAYEQYF. The CDR3 nucleotides are TGTGCCTGGAGTGGCGGGACGACCGCCTACGAGCAGTACTTC.

This clonotype has a count of ten or more. The V call is TRBV4-2, the J call TRBJ2-7; 8 bases agree with TRBD2. V was pared by 5 bases and J by 1 base, with 4 bases of the junction left unmatched. Germline CDR1 reads LGHNA; CDR2 reads YNFKEQ. This CDR3 has 14 amino acids. Here the CDR3 DNA reads TGTGCCAGCAGCTCCGCTAGCGGGTCCTACGAGCAGTACTTC. Its translation is CASSSASGSYEQYF.

This chain connects TRBV28 to TRBJ2-1; 14 nucleotides line up with TRBD2. Trimming at V came to 6 bases and at J to 13 bases, leaving 17 bases not matched to a gene. The CDR3 totals 17 residues. In germline, CDR1 is MDHEN, CDR2 SYDVKM. In DNA form, the CDR3 reads TGTGCCAGCAGAACCGGGACTAGCGGGAGTAGTAGGGAGACCCAGTTCTTC. Amino acid sequence: CASRTGTSGSSRETQFF.